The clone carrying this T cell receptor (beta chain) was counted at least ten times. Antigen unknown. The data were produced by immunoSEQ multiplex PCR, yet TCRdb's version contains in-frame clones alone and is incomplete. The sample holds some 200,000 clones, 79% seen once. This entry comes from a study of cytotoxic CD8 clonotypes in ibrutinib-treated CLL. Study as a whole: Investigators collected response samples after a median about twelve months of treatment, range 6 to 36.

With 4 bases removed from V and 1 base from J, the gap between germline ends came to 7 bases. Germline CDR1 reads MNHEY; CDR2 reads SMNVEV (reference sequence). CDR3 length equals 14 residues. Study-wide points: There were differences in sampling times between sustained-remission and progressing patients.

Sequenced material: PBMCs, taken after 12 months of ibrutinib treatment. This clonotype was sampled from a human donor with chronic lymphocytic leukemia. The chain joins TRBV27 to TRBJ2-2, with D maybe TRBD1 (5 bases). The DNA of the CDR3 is TGTGCCAGCAGTTGGGGCGGGAACACCGGGGAGCTGTTTTTT. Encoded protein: CASSWGGNTGELFF.